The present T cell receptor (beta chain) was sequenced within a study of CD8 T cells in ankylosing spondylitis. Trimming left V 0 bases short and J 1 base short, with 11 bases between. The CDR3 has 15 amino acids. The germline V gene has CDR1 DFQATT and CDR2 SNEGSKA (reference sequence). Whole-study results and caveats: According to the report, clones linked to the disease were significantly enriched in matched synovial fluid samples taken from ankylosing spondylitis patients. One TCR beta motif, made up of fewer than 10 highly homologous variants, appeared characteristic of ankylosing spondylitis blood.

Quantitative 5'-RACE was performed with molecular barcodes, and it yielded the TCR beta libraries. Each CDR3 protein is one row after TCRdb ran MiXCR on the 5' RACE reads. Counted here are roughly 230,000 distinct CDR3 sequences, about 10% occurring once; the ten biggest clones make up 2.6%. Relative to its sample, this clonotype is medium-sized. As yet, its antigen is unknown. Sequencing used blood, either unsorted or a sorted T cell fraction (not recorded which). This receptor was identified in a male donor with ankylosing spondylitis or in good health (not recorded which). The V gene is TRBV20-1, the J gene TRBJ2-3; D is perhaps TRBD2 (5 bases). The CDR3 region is CSARDHGSGTDTQYF. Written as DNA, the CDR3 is TGCAGTGCTAGAGATCACGGTAGCGGCACAGATACGCAGTATTTT.